What follows are 3 T cell receptor beta chains derived from one specimen sequenced in a study of shared clonotypes between healthy human individuals. Assay: immunoSEQ multiplex PCR; the TCRdb copy retains only in-frame clones and omits some. The sample yields about 490,000 clones, 60% to 85% seen once. The specimen sequenced was PBMCs. The receptors shown here come from a middle-aged woman in good health. Some clones in this sample may be carry-over from other donors' samples.

Of note for this clone: Other DNA sequences in this specimen translate into the identical CDR3. The chain uses TRBV11-2 and TRBJ2-3; D is unclear. Germline loops: CDR1 SGHAT, CDR2 FQNNGV. The CDR3 runs 14 residues. With 1 base removed from V and 0 bases from J, the gap between germline ends came to 5 bases. The CDR3 loop is CASSLGLSTDTQYF. The CDR3 region has the DNA TGTGCCAGCAGCTTAGGACTGAGCACAGATACGCAGTATTTT.

The chain has TRBV14 and TRBJ1-1; 11 bases map to TRBD1. The CDR3 is made up of 15 amino acids. The germline gives CDR1 SGHDN, CDR2 FVKESK. Losses at the gene ends were 4 bases for V and 4 bases for J; bases not matched to a gene: 5. CDR3 region: CASSPWDRGITEAFF. Here the CDR3 DNA reads TGTGCCAGCAGCCCTTGGGACAGGGGGATCACTGAAGCTTTCTTT.

V gene TRBV5-1 combines with J gene TRBJ2-2, with D perhaps matching TRBD2 (7 bases). The CDR3 has 16 residues. Trimming left V 4 bases short and J 5 bases short, with 18 bases between. The V gene's germline CDR1 is SGHRS and CDR2 YFSETQ. The CDR3 is CASSTGTTRGTGELFF. The CDR3 coding sequence is TGCGCCAGCAGCACAGGGACTACCCGGGGGACCGGGGAGCTGTTTTTT.